The T cell receptor beta chain under discussion was sequenced for a study of blood T cells in healthy people across ages (dated by TCRdb to the mid-2010s). Background on the whole study: In model experiments, roughly one uniquely barcoded TCR beta cDNA molecule per two T cells was captured by template switching. Age-related changes in TCR beta repertoire diversity were measured in the study by deep sequencing normalized with unique cDNA molecular identifiers. To avoid experimental bias, donors of different ages were randomly spread across the sequencing lanes. Four age groups were formed from the donors: young (average 16 years), middle-aged (approximately 40), aged (roughly 59) and long-lived (less than 85). For two donors (one aged 18 to 30 and one aged 80 or older), the study analyzed two additional independent replicas of 1 million unique cDNA reads from the same blood draw.

The investigation overall reported the following: Estimates of total diversity based on one million sequenced T cells were considered lower bounds and underestimates. Compared with the aged group, the long-lived group had more naive CD4+ T cells, fewer expanded clones and increased TCR diversity, suggesting age selection. Because the CMV infection status of the donors was unknown, age-related changes in expanded clonotypes may potentially have been confounded. As age increased, observed TCR beta diversity per million T cells dropped in a roughly linear way, and a significant reduction was already evident by age about 40. Conclusive comparison of naive and antigen-experienced compartments was prevented by the profiling of bulk unsorted PBMCs. There was a strong correlation between observed TCR beta diversity and the percentage of naive T cells measured by flow cytometry.

Systemically healthy Caucasian individuals from Russia, about 38 in total and aged about 6 to 95 years, were included as donors. Each donor gave roughly 9.5 milliliters of peripheral blood, collected into EDTA-treated Vacutainer tubes. PBMCs were isolated by Ficoll-Paque density-gradient centrifugation, with at least 7 million obtained per sample. Total RNA was extracted from PBMCs with Trizol reagent, with at least 5 micrograms obtained per sample. For every donor, an aliquot of PBMCs went through flow cytometry to measure the percentages of naive CD45RAhigh/CD27high T cells. Counted from cysteine to phenylalanine, this CDR3 has 13 amino acids. Solely the CDR3 DNA is kept, with 39 bases framed from the first base. Sequences GTSNPN (CDR1) and SVGIG (CDR2) are obtained from the germline V gene (reference sequence). V is cut by 0 bases and J by 8 bases, and the space between the germline ends is 13 bases.

On this clonotype itself: The antigen it recognizes is unknown. The sample holds no much larger clone one base away, and base qualities are not on file.

Receptors were amplified or captured by 5' RACE. Sequenced on an Illumina HiSeq 2500. A second PCR of about 6 to 11 cycles was performed with a sample-barcoded 5' primer and a J-beta primer mix. A unique molecular identifier was introduced onto each TCR beta cDNA molecule by a template-switch 5' adaptor carrying 12 random nucleotides. Each sample yielded at least 3 million CDR3-containing paired-end reads. First-strand cDNA was synthesized from all RNA with the Mint cDNA synthesis kit, primed by a TRBC-specific oligonucleotide. Following uracil-DNA glycosylase treatment, all cDNA underwent a first 18-cycle PCR with the universal primers M1SS and BC2_uni_R. Per the original workflow: Normalization of each sample was performed by random selection of 1 million high-quality reads, each carrying a distinct molecular identifier. Instead of being binned into consensus sequences, reads with shared molecular identifiers were discarded. MiTCR, run with a Q25 quality threshold and the strictest error-elimination algorithm, handled CDR3 identification, clonotype clustering and error correction. A nonparametric unseen species model using Euler transformation provided a lower-bound estimate of total TCR beta diversity. TCRdb reanalyzed the raw reads on its own, using fastp at Q25 for trimming and MiXCR for clone calling, and kept in-frame beta chains. Every distinct CDR3 protein forms one entry, paired with its most common genes and DNA. The V and J calls here are based on TCRdb, not the publication. The sample contains about 1.4 million distinct CDR3 sequences, 45% to 70% of them found a single time. The ten largest clones add up to over 6.5% of the sample.

The clonotype was recovered from a man younger than 35 in good health. Sequencing used blood. Recombination linked TRBV30 to TRBJ1-1; a weak D assignment points to TRBD1 (5 bases agree). The DNA sequence is as follows: TGTGCCTGGAGTGTACGGAGGGACGGCGAAGCTTTCTTT. This translates into CAWSVRRDGEAFF.